These 4 T cell receptor beta chains were all obtained from the same sample, sequenced in a study of blood T cell repertoires in COVID-19. Measured with immunoSEQ multiplex PCR; TCRdb has only the in-frame clones, and not every one. Among around 200,000 clones listed, 85% were seen once. The sequenced material came from PBMCs or T cells enriched from blood (not recorded which). These receptors all come from a man aged 40-49 years who had recovered from COVID-19.

The V and J genes are TRBV7-8 and TRBJ2-5, with TRBD2 identical over 9 bases. Germline V gene sequence: CDR1 SGHVS, CDR2 FQNEAQ. V lost 2 bases and J lost 2; bases outside the gene matches: 6. The CDR3 length is 16 residues. CDR3 nucleotide sequence: TGTGCCAGCAGCTTAAGGGCTAGCGGGGCTCAAGAGACCCAGTACTTC. Its translation is CASSLRASGAQETQYF.

The V and J genes are TRBV27 and TRBJ1-1; a possible D gene is TRBD1 (6 bases). There are 13 residues in the CDR3. Trimming removed 6 bases at V and 11 bases at J, with 19 bases between. Germline V gene sequence: CDR1 MNHEY, CDR2 SMNVEV (reference sequence). The DNA of the CDR3 is TGTGCCAGCAGCATTACAGGGTCCTATGGGGCTTTCTTT. Translating gives CASSITGSYGAFF.

The CDR3 DNA is TGTGCCTGGCTCCAACAGGGGGCAGGAGAAAAACTGTTTTTT. Translating gives CAWLQQGAGEKLFF. This chain joins TRBV30 and TRBJ1-4; 9 bases line up with TRBD1. The CDR3 loop spans 14 amino acids. Germline V CDR1 and CDR2: GTSNPN, SVGIG (reference sequence). With 5 bases clipped from V and 8 bases from J, the junction kept 9 bases outside the gene matches.

This chain connects TRBV29-1 to TRBJ2-2; D might be TRBD1 (5 bases). CDR3 length equals 12 residues. The germline gives CDR1 SQVTM, CDR2 ANQGSEA. Trimming stripped 4 bases from V and 5 bases from J, with 8 bases between. The DNA of the CDR3 is TGCAGCGTTGGGAAGGGGACCGGGGAGCTGTTTTTT. It codes for CSVGKGTGELFF.